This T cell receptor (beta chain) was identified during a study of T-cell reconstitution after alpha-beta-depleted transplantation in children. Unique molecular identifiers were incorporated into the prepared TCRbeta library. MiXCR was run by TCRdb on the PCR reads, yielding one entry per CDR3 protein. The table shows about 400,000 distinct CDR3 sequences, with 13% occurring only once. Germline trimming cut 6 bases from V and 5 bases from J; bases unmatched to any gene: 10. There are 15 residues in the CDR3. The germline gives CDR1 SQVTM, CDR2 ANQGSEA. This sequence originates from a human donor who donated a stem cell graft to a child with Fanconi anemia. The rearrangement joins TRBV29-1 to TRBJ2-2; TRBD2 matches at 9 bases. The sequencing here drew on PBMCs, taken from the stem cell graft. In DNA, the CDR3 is TGCAGCGTCGTTAGCGGGGGTTCCCGGACCGGGGAGCTGTTTTTT. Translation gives CSVVSGGSRTGELFF.